This entry features one T cell receptor beta chain sequence. As yet, its antigen is unknown. Both the TCRalpha cDNA and the TCRbeta cDNA were taken through two nested PCRs, lasting approximately 16 and 10 cycles. TCRdb re-called the 5' RACE reads; one entry per CDR3 protein, DNA not given. The sample's table shows a few hundred thousand distinct CDR3 sequences. Skipping T cell sorting, the study isolated total RNA directly from whole blood. The entry originates in a study of monozygotic twins with inflammatory bowel disease. Study-level findings and limits: Relative clonotype sharing with others was diminished in IBD patients versus healthy twins, particularly with disease activity.

The CDR3 totals 15 residues. Germline V gene sequence: CDR1 KGHSH, CDR2 LQKENI. Source material: blood. This chain connects TRBV18 to TRBJ2-7; TCRdb designates TRBD1, a call that cannot be tested without DNA. The clonotype was recovered from a human donor with ulcerative colitis or Crohn's disease, or a healthy co-twin of an affected twin (not recorded which). Here the CDR3 reads CASGGTGIRTYEQYF.